What follows describes a single T cell receptor (beta chain). This entry comes from a study of identical twins' blood T cells. TCR cDNA libraries were made from RNA using a previously described, modified protocol. TCRdb re-called the 5' RACE reads with MiXCR, one entry per CDR3 protein. This table holds hundreds of thousands of distinct CDR3 sequences, roughly 28% found once. The clonotype comes from a woman aged 18-49 years in good health. The sequenced material came from PBMCs.

The CDR3 nucleotides read TGTGCCAGCAGGCGTCAGGGGGTCCATCAGCCCCAGCATTTT. Its protein is CASRRQGVHQPQHF. The V call is TRBV6-2 or TRBV6-3, the J call TRBJ1-5, with TRBD1 matching over 7 bases. The CDR3 sequence is 14 residues long. CDR1 MNHEY and CDR2 SVGEGT come from the germline V gene. With 6 bases clipped from V and 5 bases from J, the junction kept 7 bases outside the gene matches.